Presented here are 27 T cell receptor beta chains from one specimen sequenced in a study of T cells in Graves' hyperthyroidism and ophthalmopathy. The TCR beta CDR3 regions underwent amplification using RNA transcripts as the source. Initially, a first-round RT-PCR of the TCR CDR3 employed the HTBI primer set. TCRdb re-called the multiplex PCR reads with MiXCR, one entry per CDR3 protein. The sample has hundreds of thousands of distinct CDR3 sequences, roughly 46% seen once. The sample taken for sequencing was peripheral blood or thyroid tissue (not recorded which). The receptor set was obtained from an adult man with Graves' disease, either hyperthyroidism or ophthalmopathy (not recorded which).

This clonotype came up a few times. The CDR3, as DNA: TGTGCCAGCAGCTTAATGACTAATGAAAAACTGTTTTTT. This gives the protein CASSLMTNEKLFF. The V and J genes are TRBV7-8 and TRBJ1-4; D uncertain. V lost 2 bases and J 2 bases, leaving 3 bases between the germline ends. The CDR3 contains 13 residues. Germline V gives CDR1 SGHVS, CDR2 FQNEAQ.

This clonotype showed up just a few times. The CDR3 nucleotides are TGTGCCAGCACAGGGAGCTTAACAGGGGATCGAGACAATCAGCCCCAGCATTTT. Its translation is CASTGSLTGDRDNQPQHF. The rearrangement uses TRBV2 and TRBJ1-5; 7 nucleotides line up with TRBD1. The germline V gene encodes CDR1 SNHLY and CDR2 FYNNEI. V lost 7 bases and J lost 3; bases outside the gene matches: 18. The CDR3 runs 18 residues. The full variable domain, rest sourced from reference TRBV2 and TRBJ1-5, is EPEVTQTPSHQVTQMGQEVILRCVPISNHLYFYWYRQILGQKVEFLVSFYNNEISEKSEIFDDQFSVERPDGSNFTLKIRSTKLEDSAMYFCASTGSLTGDRDNQPQHFGDGTRLSIL.

This clonotype was seen more than once but under ten times. This chain uses TRBV19 with TRBJ1-1; a possible D gene is TRBD1 (6 bases). CDR1 is LNHDA, CDR2 SQIVND, per germline (reference sequence). The V and J ends lost 10 bases and 6 bases respectively, with 21 bases between them. The CDR3 has 14 residues. The CDR3 here is CATDPSYRVSEAFF. The CDR3 nucleotides read TGTGCCACCGATCCCTCGTACAGGGTCTCTGAAGCTTTCTTT.

This chain joins TRBV18 and TRBJ2-7, with D possibly being TRBD2 (5 bases). Germline lookup yields CDR1 KGHSH and CDR2 LQKENI. CDR3 length: 14 residues. Between the trimmed V and J ends, which lost 3 bases and 6 bases, there was a span of 15 bases. The CDR3 reads CASSPVLGPGEQYF. The CDR3 DNA reads as TGTGCCAGCTCACCGGTACTAGGTCCGGGCGAGCAGTACTTC.

The chain employs TRBV7-9 and TRBJ1-6; a possible D gene is TRBD1 (5 bases). Germline CDR1 SEHNR, CDR2 FQNEAQ (reference sequence). Trimming removed 4 bases at V and 7 bases at J, with 14 bases between. The length of the CDR3 is 15 residues. CDR3 in amino acids: CASSSPGVGNSPLHF. In nucleotides, the CDR3 is TGTGCCAGCAGCTCCCCGGGGGTAGGAAATTCACCCCTCCACTTT.

V and J are TRBV11-3 and TRBJ1-1, with TRBD1 identical over 12 bases. Germline loops: CDR1 SGHNT, CDR2 YENEEA. This CDR3 is built from 14 residues. With V trimmed by 5 bases and J by 5 bases, 3 bases remained unmatched. The CDR3 bases are TGTGCCAGCAGCATGGGACAGGGGGCTACTGAAGCTTTCTTT. Its protein product is CASSMGQGATEAFF.

This clonotype appeared a few times. The genes are TRBV7-8 and TRBJ2-5; 7 positions agree with TRBD1. Per the germline V gene, CDR1 is SGHVS and CDR2 is FQNEAQ. The CDR3 totals 15 residues. V shed 5 bases, J shed 4 bases, and the junction held 10 bases outside the gene matches. The CDR3 loop reads CASSLDPGGRETQYF. In DNA form, the CDR3 reads TGTGCCAGCAGCCTCGACCCAGGGGGAAGAGAGACCCAGTACTTC.

The chain has TRBV7-4 and TRBJ2-7; D is possibly TRBD1 (6 bases). Germline V gives CDR1 SGHVT, CDR2 SQSDAQ. This CDR3 is built from 15 residues. The V and J ends lost 3 bases and 5 bases respectively, with 17 bases between them. The CDR3 loop is CASSLSGAVLNEQYF. As DNA, the CDR3 is TGTGCCAGCAGCTTGTCAGGGGCGGTGTTGAACGAGCAGTACTTC.

Of note for this clonotype: This may arise from a read error, as a much more abundant clone is one base away. The chain has TRBV9 and TRBJ1-1, with TRBD1 identical over 7 bases. The CDR3 runs to 14 residues. CDR1 and CDR2 from the germline V gene are SGDLS and YYNGEE. V lost 2 bases and J lost 4; bases outside the gene matches: 5. CDR3 nucleotides: TGTGCCAGCAGCGTGGCAGGGGGAAGCACTGAAGCTTTCTTT. This translates into CASSVAGGSTEAFF. The whole variable domain, remainder taken from reference TRBV9 and TRBJ1-1, is DSGVTQTPKHLITATGQRVTLRCSPRSGDLSVYWYQQSLDQGLQFLIQYYNGEERAKGNILERFSAQQFPDLHSELNLSSLELGDSALYFCASSVAGGSTEAFFGQGTRLTVV.

Many counts were recorded for this clonotype. The chain recombines TRBV10-3 with TRBJ2-5; 9 nucleotides match TRBD2. From germline, CDR1 is ENHRY and CDR2 SYGVKD. V shed 2 bases, J shed 10 bases, and the junction held 14 bases outside the gene matches. The CDR3 spans 16 residues. This chain's CDR3 is CAISEGSGGARGVQYF. The CDR3 region has the DNA TGTGCCATCAGTGAGGGTAGCGGGGGCGCCAGGGGGGTCCAGTACTTC.

As concerns this clonotype: This may come from a read error, since a much larger clone is one base off. The gene calls are TRBV14 and TRBJ1-2, with unresolved D. Germline V gives CDR1 SGHDN, CDR2 FVKESK. CDR3 length: 12 residues. V lost 5 bases to trimming and J lost 6 bases, with 10 bases between them. CDR3: CASSTGLHGYTF. CDR3 in DNA: TGTGCCAGCAGCACCGGGCTCCATGGCTACACCTTC. Full variable domain (remainder filled in from reference TRBV14 and TRBJ1-2): EAGVTQFPSHSVIEKGQTVTLRCDPISGHDNLYWYRRVMGKEIKFLLHFVKESKQDESGMPNNRFLAERTGGTYSTLKVQPAELEDSGVYFCASSTGLHGYTFGSGTRLTVV.

This clonotype was seen a few times. The gene calls are TRBV6-5 and TRBJ1-1; D possibly corresponds to TRBD1 (5 bases). CDR1 MNHEY and CDR2 SVGAGI come from the germline V gene. Trimming left V 7 bases short and J 0 bases short, with 12 bases between. There are 14 residues in the CDR3. CDR3 loop: CASTEEGMNTEAFF. The CDR3 nucleotides are TGTGCCAGCACGGAGGAGGGGATGAACACTGAAGCTTTCTTT.

This clonotype occurred a few times. This chain joins TRBV12-3 or TRBV12-4 and TRBJ1-3, with D unclear. With 7 bases removed from V and 7 bases from J, the gap between germline ends came to 8 bases. The CDR3 is made up of 11 amino acids. As DNA, the CDR3 is TGTGCCAGCACCCTTGCGAACACCATATATTTT. This gives the protein CASTLANTIYF.

This clonotype was seen a few times. The rearrangement links TRBV9 to TRBJ1-1; D may be TRBD1 (5 bases). In germline, CDR1 is SGDLS, CDR2 YYNGEE. V was cut by 4 bases and J by 3 bases, with 13 bases left in between. CDR3 length equals 14 residues. This CDR3 is CASSPQGLDTEAFF. CDR3 nucleotides: TGTGCCAGCAGCCCCCAGGGCCTGGACACTGAAGCTTTCTTT.

The chain has TRBV20-1 and TRBJ2-7; 9 bases align to TRBD2. The V segment lost 3 bases and the J segment 1 base; nucleotides outside the gene matches: 7. CDR3 length: 15 residues. Germline CDR1 and CDR2: DFQATT and SNEGSKA (reference sequence). DNA for the CDR3: TGCAGTGCTAGGAAACTAGCGGGCGCTTCCTACGAGCAGTACTTC. The encoded protein is CSARKLAGASYEQYF.

This clonotype showed up just a few times. The V gene is TRBV11-2, the J gene TRBJ2-5; the D is unclear. The CDR3 extends over 13 amino acids. Trimming left V 6 bases short and J 1 base short, with 9 bases between. Per germline, CDR1 SGHAT and CDR2 FQNNGV. CDR3 loop: CASRDAIQETQYF. CDR3 DNA: TGTGCCAGCAGGGACGCCATCCAAGAGACCCAGTACTTC.

This CDR3 is CASSPPWDSMGDEQYF. For the CDR3, the DNA is TGTGCCAGCTCACCACCCTGGGACTCCATGGGCGATGAGCAGTACTTC. This chain links TRBV9 with TRBJ2-5; perhaps TRBD2 as D (6 bases). Germline V gene sequence: CDR1 SGDLS, CDR2 YYNGEE. The CDR3 contains 16 residues. The germline V and J ends were trimmed by 7 bases and 11 bases, with 30 bases remaining between them.

This clonotype has a count of ten or more. The chain recombines TRBV20-1 with TRBJ1-2, with a tentative D call TRBD1 (5 bases). V was clipped by 7 bases and J by 6 bases, with 12 bases between them. Per germline, CDR1 DFQATT and CDR2 SNEGSKA (reference sequence). There are 11 residues in the CDR3. DNA of the CDR3: TGCAGTGGGGGGGGGAAGCATGGCTACACCTTC. It translates to CSGGGKHGYTF.

The table lists this clonotype with a few counts. This chain uses TRBV5-8 with TRBJ2-6; no firm D call. Trimming stripped 4 bases from V and 4 bases from J, with 18 bases between. This CDR3 region has 17 residues. CDR1 SGHTS and CDR2 YDEGEE come from the germline V gene. The CDR3: CASSHTLLSSGANVLTF. CDR3 bases: TGTGCCAGCAGCCACACCTTATTGAGCTCAGGGGCCAACGTCCTGACTTTC. The full variable domain, rest sourced from reference TRBV5-8 and TRBJ2-6, is EAGVTQSPTHLIKTRGQQATLRCSPISGHTSVYWYQQALGLGLQFLLWYDEGEERNRGNFPPRFSGRQFPNYSSELNVNALELEDSALYLCASSHTLLSSGANVLTFGAGSRLTVL.

The V gene is TRBV2, the J gene TRBJ1-1, with D hard to call. Trimming took 2 bases from V and 4 from J, leaving 17 bases between them. The CDR3 runs 16 residues. The V gene's germline CDR1 is SNHLY and CDR2 FYNNEI. CDR3 nucleotides: TGTGCCAGCAGTGAAAACCCCCTAGGGAGGAGCACTGAAGCTTTCTTT. Translated, it gives CASSENPLGRSTEAFF.

In this sample, this clonotype turned up many times. J is TRBJ1-5 and V is TRBV24-1; 7 bases match TRBD1. With 3 bases clipped from V and 5 bases from J, the junction kept 9 bases outside the gene matches. The length of the CDR3 is 16 residues. CDR1 KGHDR and CDR2 SFDVKD come from the germline V gene. The DNA for the CDR3 is TGTGCCACCAGTGATGCGAGACAGGGTAAGGATCAGCCCCAGCATTTT. Its protein product is CATSDARQGKDQPQHF.

This chain joins TRBV11-2 and TRBJ2-5, with D maybe TRBD2 (5 bases). Germline CDR1 SGHAT, CDR2 FQNNGV. Between the trimmed V and J ends, which lost 5 bases and 5 bases, there was a span of 21 bases. This CDR3 region has 16 residues. The CDR3 bases are TGTGCCAGCAGCCCCGAGCGCACGAGCCGGGATGAGACCCAGTACTTC. Its translation: CASSPERTSRDETQYF.

V and J are TRBV5-1 and TRBJ1-1; 9 bases are a match to TRBD1. The germline gives CDR1 SGHRS, CDR2 YFSETQ. After removal of 5 bases from V and 4 bases from J, the junction contained 9 bases not matched to a gene. The length of the CDR3 is 15 residues. In DNA, the CDR3 is TGCGCCAGCAGACCCGCTGTGACAGGGGGCACTGAAGCTTTCTTT. Amino acid sequence: CASRPAVTGGTEAFF. The full variable domain, completed using reference TRBV5-1 and TRBJ1-1, is KAGVTQTPRYLIKTRGQQVTLSCSPISGHRSVSWYQQTPGQGLQFLFEYFSETQRNKGNFPGRFSGRQFSNSRSEMNVSTLELGDSALYLCASRPAVTGGTEAFFGQGTRLTVV.

The V gene is TRBV2, the J gene TRBJ1-1, with TRBD1 as a possible D gene (5 bases). In germline, CDR1 is SNHLY, CDR2 FYNNEI. Trimming left V 2 bases short and J 1 base short, with 14 bases between. This CDR3 spans 16 amino acids. The CDR3 bases are TGTGCCAGCAGTGAAAAAGACAGCTGGGAGAACACTGAAGCTTTCTTT. It specifies CASSEKDSWENTEAFF.

To note about this clonotype: A much larger clone is a single base away; this may be a read error. The V gene is TRBV7-9, the J gene TRBJ1-5, with 11 nucleotides matching TRBD1. The CDR3 contains 17 residues. Looked up from germline, CDR1 is SEHNR and CDR2 is FQNEAQ (reference sequence). Trimming removed 5 bases from V and 3 bases from J; junction bases left unmatched: 9. CDR3 DNA sequence: TGTGCCAGCAGCGTGTGGACAGGGGGCTTGGACAATCAGCCCCAGCATTTT. It codes for CASSVWTGGLDNQPQHF.

This clonotype appeared many times. The chain is built from TRBV19 and TRBJ2-6, with a weak D call TRBD1 (5 bases). The germline V gene encodes CDR1 LNHDA and CDR2 SQIVND (reference sequence). The V and J ends lost 7 bases and 1 base respectively, with 11 bases between them. This CDR3 contains 15 residues. The CDR3 is CASNPTVSGANVLTF. The CDR3 DNA is TGTGCCAGTAACCCGACAGTTTCTGGGGCCAACGTCCTGACTTTC.

Many counts were recorded for this clonotype. CDR3 DNA: TGCAGTGCCTTGACTGTTCCTTCACCCCTCCACTTT. Its translation: CSALTVPSPLHF. V gene TRBV20-1 combines with J gene TRBJ1-6; no clear D. CDR3 size: 12 residues. V shed 6 bases and J shed 9 bases, with 12 bases lying between them. From germline, CDR1 is DFQATT and CDR2 SNEGSKA (reference sequence).